This T cell receptor beta chain originates from a study of T cell responses to AZD1222 COVID-19 vaccine. Regarding the study as a whole: Recipients of two AZD1222 doses showed rising Spike-specific TCR breadth and depth. At study baseline, merely six AZD1222 recipients were seropositive. The donors showed a predominance of white British ancestry and of females, with possible underestimation of clonal diversity. Reportedly, nearly half of unique spike TCRs recognized epitopes outside B.1.351/B.1.1.7 mutations.

As for this clone: What it recognizes is unknown.

The CDR3 length is 14 residues. Trimming removed 7 bases from V and 6 bases from J, with 18 bases in between. Per germline, CDR1 LNHDA and CDR2 SQIVND (reference sequence). The table came from immunoSEQ multiplex PCR; TCRdb's copy has only in-frame clones and leaves some out. Of approximately 69,000 clones detected, 75% to 90% appear once; the ten largest clones hold about 23%. Sequencing used peripheral blood, obtained 28 days after the second AZD1222 dose. J is TRBJ1-2 and V is TRBV19; D is perhaps TRBD1 (6 bases). This clonotype was sampled from an adult who received the AZD1222 COVID-19 vaccine. The CDR3 DNA follows: TGTGCCAGTATGCTGCGAACGGGGGGCCATGGCTACACCTTC. Translation gives CASMLRTGGHGYTF.